This is a list of T cell receptor beta chains from one sample in a study of cytomegalovirus exposure and HLA in healthy donors. The table came from immunoSEQ multiplex PCR; TCRdb's copy has only in-frame clones and leaves some out. The sample contains over 50,000 clones, under 85% of which appear only once. The sequenced sample was PBMCs. All receptors derive from a man in his fifties in good health and CMV-seropositive. Both conserved end residues are part of each CDR3. The order of the fields is clone size, J gene, D gene, V gene, CDR3 DNA, CDR3 protein. A D gene is named only where the DNA matches it firmly. For some rows the clone size is stated as once, few or many, or as a class when expanded; others skip it.

>once|TRBJ2-7|NA|TRBV5-1
TGCGCCAGCAGCTTGGCGGGGAGTGGCCCCTACGAGCAGTACTTC
CASSLAGSGPYEQYF
>NA|TRBJ2-7|NA|TRBV6-1
TGTGCCAGCAGTGGTGGACTCTTGACCTACGAGCAGTACTTC
CASSGGLLTYEQYF
>NA|TRBJ1-1|NA|TRBV4-2
TGTGACAGCAGCCAAGAACCTATGAACACTGAAGCTTTCTTT
CDSSQEPMNTEAFF
>NA|TRBJ2-7|TRBD2|TRBV6-5
TGTGCCAGCAGTACCGGGGGGGCCTCCTACGAGCAGTACTTC
CASSTGGASYEQYF
>NA|TRBJ2-1|NA|TRBV4-3
TGCGCCAGCAGCCAAGATATGATCGCAGTGATCTACAATGAGCAGTTCTTC
CASSQDMIAVIYNEQFF
>NA|TRBJ1-1|TRBD1|TRBV7-9
TGTGCCAGCAGCTTAGCGCCCCCGGGACAGGTCCGTGAAGCTTTCTTT
CASSLAPPGQVREAFF
>NA|TRBJ1-1|NA|TRBV10-1
TGCGCCAGCAGTGAGCTGGAGGGAGGGGCTGAAGCTTTCTTT
CASSELEGGAEAFF
>NA|TRBJ1-4|TRBD1|TRBV10-3
TGTGCCATCAGTGACCCAGGACAGGGCCCTGTGGAAAAACTGTTTTTT
CAISDPGQGPVEKLFF
>NA|TRBJ2-1|TRBD2|TRBV7-8
TGTGCCAGCAGCTTAGGGGCGGGAGGGCCCTACAATGAGCAGTTCTTC
CASSLGAGGPYNEQFF
>NA|TRBJ2-2|TRBD1|TRBV7-9
TGTTCCAGCAGCACCGGGACAGAGGAGCTGTTTTTT
CSSSTGTEELFF
>once|TRBJ2-3|TRBD1|TRBV9
TGTGCCAGCAGCCAAAGATGGGGACAGGGGGCTGATACGCAGTATTTT
CASSQRWGQGADTQYF
>NA|TRBJ2-2|NA|TRBV6-1
TGTGCCAGCGGGAGGCCGGGCACAGGGGAGCTGTTTTTT
CASGRPGTGELFF
>NA|TRBJ2-7|NA|TRBV7-9
TGTGCCAGCAGCTTCCCGCCGGTTGCCGACGAGCAGTACTTC
CASSFPPVADEQYF
>NA|TRBJ2-2|TRBD2|TRBV13
TGTGCCAGCAGCTTAAGGGTTAGCGGGAGAGCCGGGGAGCTGTTTTTT
CASSLRVSGRAGELFF
>NA|TRBJ2-3|TRBD1|TRBV5-6
TGTGCCAGCAGCTCGGGACAGGGAGGGGCGTGGGATACGCAGTATTTT
CASSSGQGGAWDTQYF
>NA|TRBJ2-5|TRBD2|TRBV10-3
TGTGCCATCGGCGGCGGCGGGAGCGAGACCCAGTACTTC
CAIGGGGSETQYF
>NA|TRBJ2-1|NA|TRBV18
TGTGCCAGCTCACCACGGGGGGTCTCCTACAATGAGCAGTTCTTC
CASSPRGVSYNEQFF
>once|TRBJ2-1|TRBD2|TRBV7-2
TGTGCCAGCAGCTCGCCGGGACTAGCGGGATATCCCTTGTTCTTC
CASSSPGLAGYPLFF
>NA|TRBJ2-7|TRBD1|TRBV27
TGTGCCAGCAGCCGGGGACAGGGGGTCTCCTACGAGCAGTACTTC
CASSRGQGVSYEQYF
>NA|TRBJ2-1|NA|TRBV7-9
TGTGCCAGCAGCCAACCAGACAGGAGATTCGGAAATGAGCAGTTCTTC
CASSQPDRRFGNEQFF
>NA|TRBJ2-7|NA|TRBV2
TGTGCCAGCAGTGTGCCCCCACGGTACGAGCAGTACTTC
CASSVPPRYEQYF
>NA|TRBJ2-7|NA|TRBV27
TGTGCCAGCAGTTTACTCGTCTCCTACGAGCAGTACTTC
CASSLLVSYEQYF
>few|TRBJ1-2|NA|TRBV7-2
TGTGCCAGCAGCGGACGGACAGACCCATATGGCTACACCTTC
CASSGRTDPYGYTF
>NA|TRBJ2-5|NA|TRBV19
TGTGCCAGTAGTGGCGGCCTCCAAGAGACCCAGTACTTC
CASSGGLQETQYF
>NA|TRBJ2-7|TRBD1|TRBV2
TGTGCCAGCAGTGACAGGACAGGGTCGTACGAGCAGTACTTC
CASSDRTGSYEQYF
>NA|TRBJ2-7|NA|TRBV27
TGTGCCAGCAGCTTCTCCTACGAGCAGTACTTC
CASSFSYEQYF
>NA|TRBJ1-2|TRBD1|TRBV4-3
TGCGCCAGCAGCCCGTGGACAGGGGAATTCGACGGCTACACCTTC
CASSPWTGEFDGYTF
>NA|TRBJ2-7|TRBD2|TRBV5-6
TGTGCCAGCCATCGACTAGCTCTCAACGAGCAGTACTTC
CASHRLALNEQYF
>NA|TRBJ2-5|NA|TRBV10-1
TGCGCCAGCAGTACAGGGTTAAGGGAGACCCAGTACTTC
CASSTGLRETQYF
>NA|TRBJ1-1|TRBD1|TRBV6-5
TGTGCCAGCAGTGACACAGGGGGTGAAGCTTTCTTT
CASSDTGGEAFF
>few|TRBJ1-1|NA|TRBV6-5
TGTGCCGCCTCAGCAGGGTCGAACACTGAAGCTTTCTTT
CAASAGSNTEAFF
>NA|TRBJ2-5|TRBD1|TRBV10-3
TGTGCCATCAGCCCTGGGACAGGCCAGCAAGAGACCCAGTACTTC
CAISPGTGQQETQYF
>NA|TRBJ2-7|TRBD2|TRBV4-2
TGTGCCAGGGTAGCGGGGAATTCCTACGAGCAGTACTTC
CARVAGNSYEQYF
>NA|TRBJ2-1|TRBD2|TRBV30
TGTGCCTGGAGTGTACAGACTAGCGGGATCAATGAGCAGTTCTTC
CAWSVQTSGINEQFF
>NA|TRBJ1-4|NA|TRBV18
TGTGCCAGCTCACGGTCAGGGTCTAATGAAAAACTGTTTTTT
CASSRSGSNEKLFF
>NA|TRBJ2-5|TRBD2|TRBV5-4
TGTGCCAGCAGCTCTAGCGGGGCGCCCCAAGAGACCCAGTACTTC
CASSSSGAPQETQYF
>few|TRBJ2-1|NA|TRBV4-3
TGCGCCAGAAGCCAAGCTATGATCGCAATCATCTACAATGAGCAGTTCTTC
CARSQAMIAIIYNEQFF
>few|TRBJ1-1|NA|TRBV13
TGTGCCAGCAGCACAGGGACAAACGTGGAAGCTTTCTTT
CASSTGTNVEAFF
>NA|TRBJ2-1|TRBD2|TRBV6-1
TGTGCCAGCAGTGATGTCGGACTAGCGGGAGGTATGGATGAGCAGTTCTTC
CASSDVGLAGGMDEQFF
>NA|TRBJ1-3|NA|TRBV5-1
TGCGCCAGCAGCTTGGACTGGAACACCATATATTTT
CASSLDWNTIYF
>NA|TRBJ2-3|NA|TRBV5-1
TGCGCCAGCAGCCCGACCCCGGGACTCATTAGCACAGATACGCAGTATTTT
CASSPTPGLISTDTQYF
>NA|TRBJ2-1|NA|TRBV7-6
TGTGCCAGCAGCTTAGGGAGGGGAGGCTCCTACAATGAGCAGTTCTTC
CASSLGRGGSYNEQFF
>NA|TRBJ1-2|NA|TRBV6-1
TGTGCCAGCAGTGAGGTCCCGGGTGGCTACACCTTC
CASSEVPGGYTF
>NA|TRBJ2-2|TRBD1|TRBV19
TGTGCCAGTAGGGACAGGGGGCCAACCGGGGAGCTGTTTTTT
CASRDRGPTGELFF
>NA|TRBJ2-7|TRBD1|TRBV5-5
TGTGCCAGCAGCCGACAGGGGGCCTACGAGCAGTACTTC
CASSRQGAYEQYF
>NA|TRBJ2-2|TRBD1|TRBV7-2
TGTGCCAGCAGCTTACAGGGGGCTACCGGGGAGCTGTTTTTT
CASSLQGATGELFF
>NA|TRBJ2-6|TRBD1|TRBV5-5
TGTGCCAGCAGCCCAGGTGGGACAGGCGACGTCCTGACTTTC
CASSPGGTGDVLTF
>NA|TRBJ2-4|TRBD1|TRBV25-1
TGTGCCAGCAGTTTCCCCGGGACAGTTGGCATTCAGTACTTC
CASSFPGTVGIQYF
>NA|TRBJ2-1|TRBD2|TRBV4-2
TGTGCCAGCAGCCAACTTTTTTCCGGGAGGGCCGACAATGAGCAGTTCTTC
CASSQLFSGRADNEQFF
>NA|TRBJ1-2|NA|TRBV2
TGTGCCAGCAGTGAAAGAGGGAACTATGGCTACACCTTC
CASSERGNYGYTF
>NA|TRBJ2-3|TRBD2|TRBV7-6
TGTGCCAGCAGCCCCGGACTAGCGGGAGTGAAAGATACGCAGTATTTT
CASSPGLAGVKDTQYF